Sequencing of this T cell receptor (beta chain) was carried out in a study of vaccination effects on CD4 cells after COVID-19. Antigen-specific CD4+ T cells were expanded with viral peptide pools in the ViraFEST assay before sequencing. Following 10 days of culture, CD4+ T cells were isolated. The CDR3 loop spans 15 amino acids. The germline V gene encodes CDR1 MNHNY and CDR2 SVGAGI (reference sequence). V trimming: 8 bases; J trimming: 0 bases; junction bases outside the gene matches: 6. This clone was counted only a few times. The antigen is not known. Here immunoSEQ multiplex PCR was the method, and the copy in TCRdb shows in-frame clones only, minus some. This sample carries some 11,000 clones, just under 75% of them seen once, and the ten largest clones take 20% to 25%.

The sequence derives from a human donor who received a COVID-19 vaccine. Here the sequenced sample was CD4+ T cells from PBMCs cultured with HCoV-229E spike peptides, taken before COVID-19 vaccination. J is TRBJ1-3 and V is TRBV6-6, with 8 bases lining up with TRBD1. The CDR3 is CASRDRSFSGNTIYF. Written as DNA, the CDR3 is TGTGCCAGCCGGGACAGGTCCTTCTCTGGAAACACCATATATTTT.